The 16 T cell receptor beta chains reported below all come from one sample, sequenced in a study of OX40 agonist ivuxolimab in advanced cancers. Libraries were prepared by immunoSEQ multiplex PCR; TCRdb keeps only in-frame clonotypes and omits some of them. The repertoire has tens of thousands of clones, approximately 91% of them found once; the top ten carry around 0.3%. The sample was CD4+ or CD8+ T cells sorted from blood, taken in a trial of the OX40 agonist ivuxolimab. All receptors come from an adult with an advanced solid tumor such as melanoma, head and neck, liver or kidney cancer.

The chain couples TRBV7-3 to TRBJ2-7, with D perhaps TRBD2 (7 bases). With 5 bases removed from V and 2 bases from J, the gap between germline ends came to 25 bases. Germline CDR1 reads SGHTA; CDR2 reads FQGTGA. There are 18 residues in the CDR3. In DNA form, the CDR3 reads TGTGCCAGCAGCCGGGGCGGAGAGACGGGGGGCTCCCCCTACGAGCAGTACTTC. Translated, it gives CASSRGGETGGSPYEQYF.

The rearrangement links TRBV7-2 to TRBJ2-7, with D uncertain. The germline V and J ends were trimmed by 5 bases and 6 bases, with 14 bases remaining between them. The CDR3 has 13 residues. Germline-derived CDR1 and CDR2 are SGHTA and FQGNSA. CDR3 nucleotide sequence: TGTGCCAGCAGCCCTATCACTCGACCCGAGCAGTACTTC. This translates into CASSPITRPEQYF.

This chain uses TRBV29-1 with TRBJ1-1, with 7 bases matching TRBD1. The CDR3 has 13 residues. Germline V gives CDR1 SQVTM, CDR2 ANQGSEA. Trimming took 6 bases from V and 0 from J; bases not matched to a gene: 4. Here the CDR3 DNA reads TGCAGCGTCCGGGGACAGCTGAACACTGAAGCTTTCTTT. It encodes CSVRGQLNTEAFF.

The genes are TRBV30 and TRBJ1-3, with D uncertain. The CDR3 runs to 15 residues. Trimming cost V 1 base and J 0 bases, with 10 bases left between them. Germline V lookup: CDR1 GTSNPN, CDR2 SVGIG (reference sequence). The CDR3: CAWSGQRLSGNTIYF. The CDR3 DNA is TGTGCCTGGAGTGGGCAGCGACTCTCTGGAAACACCATATATTTT.

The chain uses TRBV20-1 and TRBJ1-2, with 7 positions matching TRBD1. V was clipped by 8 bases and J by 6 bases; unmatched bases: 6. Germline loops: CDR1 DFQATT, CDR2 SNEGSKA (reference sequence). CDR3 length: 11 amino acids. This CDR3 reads CSLTGNNGYTF. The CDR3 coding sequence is TGCAGTCTGACAGGGAATAATGGCTACACCTTC.

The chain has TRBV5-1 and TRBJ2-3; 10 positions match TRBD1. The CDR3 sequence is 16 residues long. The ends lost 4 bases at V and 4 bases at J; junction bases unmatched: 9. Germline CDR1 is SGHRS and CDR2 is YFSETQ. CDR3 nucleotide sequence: TGCGCCAGCAGCATGGGGACAGGGGCAACGTCAGATACGCAGTATTTT. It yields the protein CASSMGTGATSDTQYF.

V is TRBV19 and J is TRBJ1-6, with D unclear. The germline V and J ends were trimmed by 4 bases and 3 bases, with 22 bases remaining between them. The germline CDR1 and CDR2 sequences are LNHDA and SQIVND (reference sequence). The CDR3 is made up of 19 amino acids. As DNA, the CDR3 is TGTGCCAGTAGTACCGGGCCATGGGAACGGGGAAGCTATAATTCACCCCTCCACTTT. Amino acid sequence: CASSTGPWERGSYNSPLHF. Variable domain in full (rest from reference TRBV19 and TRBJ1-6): DGGITQSPKYLFRKEGQNVTLSCEQNLNHDAMYWYRQDPGQGLRLIYYSQIVNDFQKGDIAEGYSVSREKKESFPLTVTSAQKNPTAFYLCASSTGPWERGSYNSPLHFGNGTRLTVT.

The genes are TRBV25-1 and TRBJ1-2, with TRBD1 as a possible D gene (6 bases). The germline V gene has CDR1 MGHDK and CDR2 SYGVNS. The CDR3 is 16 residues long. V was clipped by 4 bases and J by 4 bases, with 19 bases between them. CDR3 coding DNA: TGTGCCAGCAGTGGCGATCCCCGGACAGAAGGCTATGGCTACACCTTC. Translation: CASSGDPRTEGYGYTF.

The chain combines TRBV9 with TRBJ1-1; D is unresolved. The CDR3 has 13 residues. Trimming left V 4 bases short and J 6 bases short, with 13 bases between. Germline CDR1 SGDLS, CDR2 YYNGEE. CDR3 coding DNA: TGTGCCAGCAGCCAACGCGCCGTCGCTGAAGCTTTCTTT. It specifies CASSQRAVAEAFF. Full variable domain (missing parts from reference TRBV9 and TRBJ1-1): DSGVTQTPKHLITATGQRVTLRCSPRSGDLSVYWYQQSLDQGLQFLIQYYNGEERAKGNILERFSAQQFPDLHSELNLSSLELGDSALYFCASSQRAVAEAFFGQGTRLTVV.

CDR3 in DNA: TGCGCCAGCAGCTTGGCAGGACTAGGATTGCCCGGGGAGCTGTTTTTT. Encoded protein: CASSLAGLGLPGELFF. The chain combines TRBV5-1 with TRBJ2-2; TRBD2 matches 7 bases. CDR1 and CDR2 (germline): SGHRS, YFSETQ. Trimming at V came to 0 bases and at J to 6 bases, leaving 8 bases not matched to a gene. CDR3 size: 16 residues.

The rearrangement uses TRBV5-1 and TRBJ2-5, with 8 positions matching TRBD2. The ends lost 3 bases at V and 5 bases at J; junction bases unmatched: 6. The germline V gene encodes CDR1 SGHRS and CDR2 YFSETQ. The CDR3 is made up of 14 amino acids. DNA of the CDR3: TGCGCCAGCAGCTGGCGGGAGGACGGGGAGACCCAGTACTTC. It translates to CASSWREDGETQYF.

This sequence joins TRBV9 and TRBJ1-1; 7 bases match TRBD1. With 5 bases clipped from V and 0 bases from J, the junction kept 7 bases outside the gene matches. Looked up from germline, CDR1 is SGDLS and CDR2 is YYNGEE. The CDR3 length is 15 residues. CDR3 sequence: CASRPIGTVNTEAFF. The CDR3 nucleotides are TGTGCCAGCAGGCCTATTGGGACAGTGAACACTGAAGCTTTCTTT.

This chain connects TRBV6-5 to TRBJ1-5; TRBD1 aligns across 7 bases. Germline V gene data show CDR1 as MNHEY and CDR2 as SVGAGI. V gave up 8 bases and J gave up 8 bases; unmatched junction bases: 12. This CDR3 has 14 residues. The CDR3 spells CASAEATGYKPQHF. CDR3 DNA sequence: TGTGCCAGCGCAGAGGCGACAGGGTATAAGCCCCAGCATTTT.

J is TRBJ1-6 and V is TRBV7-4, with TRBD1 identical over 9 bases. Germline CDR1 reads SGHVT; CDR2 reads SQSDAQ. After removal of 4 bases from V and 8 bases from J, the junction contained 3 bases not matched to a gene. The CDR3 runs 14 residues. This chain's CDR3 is CASSYRGQDSPLHF. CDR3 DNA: TGTGCCAGCAGCTACAGGGGGCAGGATTCACCCCTCCACTTT.

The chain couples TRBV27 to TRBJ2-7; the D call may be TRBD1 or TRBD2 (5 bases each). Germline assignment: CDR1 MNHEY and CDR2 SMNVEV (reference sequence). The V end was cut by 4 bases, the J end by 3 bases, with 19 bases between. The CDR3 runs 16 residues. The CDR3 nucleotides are TGTGCCAGCAGTTCTAAGGACCGGGACCCCCTCTACGAGCAGTACTTC. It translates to CASSSKDRDPLYEQYF.

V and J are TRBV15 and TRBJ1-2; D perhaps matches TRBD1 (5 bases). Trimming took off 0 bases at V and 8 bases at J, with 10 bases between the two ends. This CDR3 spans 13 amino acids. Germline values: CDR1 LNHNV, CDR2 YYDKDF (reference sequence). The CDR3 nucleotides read TGTGCCACCAGCAGAGATCCCGGGGCCGGCTACACCTTC. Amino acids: CATSRDPGAGYTF.